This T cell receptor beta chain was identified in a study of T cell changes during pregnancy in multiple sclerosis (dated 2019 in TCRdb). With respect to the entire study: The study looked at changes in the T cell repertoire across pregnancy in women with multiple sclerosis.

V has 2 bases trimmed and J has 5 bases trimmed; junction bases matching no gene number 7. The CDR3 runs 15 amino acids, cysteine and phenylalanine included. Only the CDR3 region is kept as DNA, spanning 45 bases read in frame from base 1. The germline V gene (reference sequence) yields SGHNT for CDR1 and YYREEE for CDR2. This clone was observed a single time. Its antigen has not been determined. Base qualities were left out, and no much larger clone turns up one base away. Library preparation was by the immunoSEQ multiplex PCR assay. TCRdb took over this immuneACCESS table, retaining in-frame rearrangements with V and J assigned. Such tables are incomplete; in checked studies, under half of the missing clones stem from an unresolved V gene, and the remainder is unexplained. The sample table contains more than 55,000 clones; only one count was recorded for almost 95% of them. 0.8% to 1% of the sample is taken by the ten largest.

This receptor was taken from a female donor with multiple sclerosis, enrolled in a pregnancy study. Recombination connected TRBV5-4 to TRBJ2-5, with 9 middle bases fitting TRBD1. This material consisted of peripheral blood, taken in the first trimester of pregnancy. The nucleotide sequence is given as TGTGCCAGCAGCTTTGGGTTTGGACAGGGGGAGACCCAGTACTTC. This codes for CASSFGFGQGETQYF.